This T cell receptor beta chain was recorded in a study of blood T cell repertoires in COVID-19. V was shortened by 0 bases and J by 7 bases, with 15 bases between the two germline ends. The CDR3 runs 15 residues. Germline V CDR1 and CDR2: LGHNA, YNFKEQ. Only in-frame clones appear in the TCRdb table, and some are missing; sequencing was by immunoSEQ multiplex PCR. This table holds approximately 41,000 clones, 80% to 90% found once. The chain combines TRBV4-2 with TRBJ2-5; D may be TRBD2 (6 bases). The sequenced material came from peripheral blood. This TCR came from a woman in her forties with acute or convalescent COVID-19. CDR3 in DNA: TGTGCCAGCAGCCAAGACCCGGATCCGCGGGGGACCCAGTACTTC. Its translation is CASSQDPDPRGTQYF.